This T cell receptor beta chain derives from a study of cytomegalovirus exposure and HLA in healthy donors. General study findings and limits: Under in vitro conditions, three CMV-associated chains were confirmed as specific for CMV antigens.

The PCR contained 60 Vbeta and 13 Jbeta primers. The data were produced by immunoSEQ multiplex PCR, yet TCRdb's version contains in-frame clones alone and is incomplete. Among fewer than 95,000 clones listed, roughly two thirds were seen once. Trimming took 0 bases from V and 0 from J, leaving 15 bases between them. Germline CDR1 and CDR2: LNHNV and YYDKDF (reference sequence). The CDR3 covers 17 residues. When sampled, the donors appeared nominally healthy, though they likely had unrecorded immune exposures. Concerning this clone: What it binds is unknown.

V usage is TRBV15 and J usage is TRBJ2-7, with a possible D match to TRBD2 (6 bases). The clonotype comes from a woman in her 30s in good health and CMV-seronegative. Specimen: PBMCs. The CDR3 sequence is CATSRDSGTLSSYEQYF. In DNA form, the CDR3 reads TGTGCCACCAGCAGAGATTCGGGGACTCTAAGCTCCTACGAGCAGTACTTC.